The entry below gives a single T cell receptor beta chain sequence along with its context. Antigen: not known. This sample was included in a study of T cell responses to AZD1222 COVID-19 vaccine. The assay was immunoSEQ multiplex PCR, and TCRdb's table has in-frame clones only and misses some. The sample yields 150,000 to 200,000 clones, 85% to 90% seen once. Trimming at V came to 5 bases and at J to 8 bases, leaving 9 bases not matched to a gene. The CDR3 loop spans 15 amino acids. CDR1 SGHTA and CDR2 FQGTGA come from the germline V gene. Study conclusions and caveats: Targets within unmutated variant regions were reportedly found for nearly half of spike-specific TCRs. The study found vaccine-associated CD4 TCRs spanning spike, dominant at 160-218 and 743-854.

This rearrangement joins TRBV7-3 to TRBJ2-1; 10 bases line up with TRBD2. Sample: peripheral blood, taken 28 days after the second AZD1222 dose. This receptor was taken from an adult who received the AZD1222 COVID-19 vaccine. The CDR3 nucleotides are TGTGCCAGCAGCCCACAAGCGGGGGGGCCGGATGAGCAGTTCTTC. Residues: CASSPQAGGPDEQFF. The whole variable domain, remainder taken from reference TRBV7-3 and TRBJ2-1, is GAGVSQTPSNKVTEKGKYVELRCDPISGHTALYWYRQSLGQGPEFLIYFQGTGAADDSGLPNDRFFAVRPEGSVSTLKIQRTERGDSAVYLCASSPQAGGPDEQFFGPGTRLTVL.